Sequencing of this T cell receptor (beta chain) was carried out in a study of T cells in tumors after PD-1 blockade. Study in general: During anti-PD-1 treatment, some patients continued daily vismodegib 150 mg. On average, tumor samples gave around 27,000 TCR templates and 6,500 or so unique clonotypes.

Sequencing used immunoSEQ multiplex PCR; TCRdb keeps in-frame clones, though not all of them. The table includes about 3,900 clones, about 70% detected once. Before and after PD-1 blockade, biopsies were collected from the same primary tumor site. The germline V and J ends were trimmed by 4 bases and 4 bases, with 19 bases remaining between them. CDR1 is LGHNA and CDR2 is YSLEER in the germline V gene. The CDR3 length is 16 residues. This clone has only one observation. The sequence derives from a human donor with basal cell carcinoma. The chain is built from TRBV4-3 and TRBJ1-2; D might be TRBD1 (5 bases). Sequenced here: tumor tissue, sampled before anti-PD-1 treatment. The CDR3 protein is CASSPNGADRGYGYTF. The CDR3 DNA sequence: TGCGCCAGCAGCCCAAACGGAGCCGATAGGGGCTATGGCTACACCTTC.